Shown below are 16 T cell receptor beta chains from a single sample sequenced in a study of patients and donors after allogeneic stem cell transplantation. TCRdb reanalysed the RT-PCR reads using MiXCR and keeps one entry per CDR3 protein. The data hold roughly 960,000 distinct CDR3 sequences, with 18% observed a single time. Sequenced: blood, either unsorted or a sorted T cell fraction (not recorded which). These TCRs come from a human donor who was either an allogeneic HSCT recipient or a stem cell or donor lymphocyte infusion donor (not recorded which). It is not recorded whose cells these are; they may come from a transplant donor.

The V and J genes are TRBV11-3 and TRBJ1-1; tentatively, D is TRBD1 (6 bases). V lost 5 bases to trimming and J lost 3 bases, with 16 bases between them. Germline CDR1 reads SGHNT; CDR2 reads YENEEA. There are 15 residues in the CDR3. The CDR3 bases are TGTGCCAGCAGCCAAATTGGACAGTTGGACACTGAAGCTTTCTTT. It encodes CASSQIGQLDTEAFF.

This clonotype was seen a few times. The CDR3 DNA is TGTGCCATAGCGGGAGCCAAAAACATTCAGTACTTC. Translated: CAIAGAKNIQYF. V usage is TRBV12-3 or TRBV12-4 and J usage is TRBJ2-4; TRBD2 agrees at 7 bases. J lost 0 bases, V lost 10 bases, and 0 bases had no gene match. The CDR3 has 12 amino acids.

CDR3 nucleotides: TGTGCCAGCAGCGGCCGGACTAGCGGGGGGCACCGGGAGCTGTTTTTT. Its translation: CASSGRTSGGHRELFF. V and J are TRBV7-3 and TRBJ2-2; 14 nucleotides line up with TRBD2. The CDR3 is 16 amino acids. The trim removed 5 bases at V and 9 bases at J, leaving 8 bases unmatched. The V gene's germline CDR1 is SGHTA and CDR2 FQGTGA.

The chain is built from TRBV5-1 and TRBJ1-1; TRBD1 matches 8 bases. This CDR3 has 14 amino acids. Germline V gene data show CDR1 as SGHRS and CDR2 as YFSETQ. Trimming removed 4 bases from V and 4 bases from J; junction bases left unmatched: 6. The CDR3: CASSVGQGSTEAFF. CDR3 sequence (DNA): TGCGCCAGCAGCGTAGGACAGGGAAGCACTGAAGCTTTCTTT. Based on the CDR3 plus reference TRBV5-1 and TRBJ1-1, the full variable domain is KAGVTQTPRYLIKTRGQQVTLSCSPISGHRSVSWYQQTPGQGLQFLFEYFSETQRNKGNFPGRFSGRQFSNSRSEMNVSTLELGDSALYLCASSVGQGSTEAFFGQGTRLTVV.

The chain has TRBV5-1 and TRBJ1-1; possible D gene TRBD1, 5 bases. The germline CDR1 and CDR2 sequences are SGHRS and YFSETQ. With 1 base removed from V and 4 bases from J, the gap between germline ends came to 14 bases. The CDR3 consists of 15 residues. The CDR3 is CASSLRGLWGTEAFF. The CDR3 region has the DNA TGCGCCAGCAGCTTGAGGGGACTTTGGGGCACTGAAGCTTTCTTT.

The gene calls are TRBV12-5 and TRBJ2-4, with D possibly being TRBD1 (5 bases). The length of the CDR3 is 11 residues. Germline V gene sequence: CDR1 LGHNT, CDR2 FRNRAP. V lost 7 bases, J lost 6 bases, and 7 bases lay in between. DNA of the CDR3: TGTGCTAGTGAGCAGGGAAACATTCAGTACTTC. Amino acid sequence: CASEQGNIQYF.

This rearrangement joins TRBV9 to TRBJ2-5; no clear D gene. This CDR3 comprises 15 residues. V was shortened by 0 bases and J by 0 bases, with 9 bases between the two germline ends. CDR1 and CDR2 (germline): SGDLS, YYNGEE. CDR3 amino acids: CASSVGFGDQETQYF. Here the CDR3 DNA reads TGTGCCAGCAGCGTAGGGTTCGGAGACCAAGAGACCCAGTACTTC.

This clonotype was seen a handful of times. The chain recombines TRBV5-1 with TRBJ1-5, with 7 bases fitting TRBD1. From germline, CDR1 is SGHRS and CDR2 YFSETQ. Germline trimming cut 1 base from V and 3 bases from J; bases unmatched to any gene: 4. The CDR3 totals 15 residues. CDR3 nucleotides: TGCGCCAGCAGCTTGCAGGGACAGAACAATCAGCCCCAGCATTTT. This sequence encodes CASSLQGQNNQPQHF.

This clonotype showed up just a few times. The genes are TRBV3-1 and TRBJ2-5, with 12 bases aligning to TRBD2. CDR1 is LGHDT, CDR2 YNNKEL, per germline (reference sequence). V shed 0 bases and J 7 bases; nucleotides not matched to a gene: 9. The CDR3 loop spans 17 amino acids. The CDR3 here is CASSQEKASGRGVTQYF. The CDR3 DNA is TGTGCCAGCAGCCAAGAAAAGGCTAGCGGGAGGGGGGTGACCCAGTACTTC.

This clonotype was seen repeatedly, ten times or more. This chain uses TRBV25-1 with TRBJ1-2, with D possibly matching TRBD1 (5 bases). With 7 bases removed from V and 3 bases from J, the gap between germline ends came to 18 bases. Germline V gene lookup returns CDR1 MGHDK and CDR2 SYGVNS. CDR3 length: 15 residues. The CDR3 DNA sequence: TGTGCCAGCACTGGTATAGGGCAGGGAGACTATGGCTACACCTTC. Encoded protein: CASTGIGQGDYGYTF.

There are a few counts of this clonotype. The chain is built from TRBV5-1 and TRBJ2-7; D unclear. Germline CDR1 and CDR2: SGHRS and YFSETQ. This CDR3 spans 13 amino acids. Trimming took 0 bases from V and 3 from J, leaving 7 bases between them. DNA of the CDR3: TGCGCCAGCAGCTTGGAGGCTTACTACGAGCAGTACTTC. Its translation is CASSLEAYYEQYF.

This clonotype was detected once. The J gene is TRBJ2-5, the V gene TRBV12-3 or TRBV12-4; TRBD2 matches 10 bases. This CDR3 comprises 16 residues. The ends lost 3 bases at V and 4 bases at J; junction bases unmatched: 8. CDR3 in amino acids: CASSLVLAGVGETQYF. DNA of the CDR3: TGTGCCAGCAGTTTGGTCCTAGCGGGAGTCGGAGAGACCCAGTACTTC.

This chain uses TRBV9 with TRBJ2-1, with D perhaps TRBD1 (5 bases). This CDR3 is 15 amino acids long. Germline values: CDR1 SGDLS, CDR2 YYNGEE. V was pared by 0 bases and J by 9 bases, with 16 bases between. CDR3 DNA: TGTGCCAGCAGCGTAGGCCCGGCAGGGCGGATTGAGCAGTTCTTC. Translation gives CASSVGPAGRIEQFF.

The V and J genes are TRBV12-3 or TRBV12-4 and TRBJ1-1; 10 bases fit TRBD1. This CDR3 spans 13 amino acids. V was clipped by 10 bases and J by 5 bases; unmatched bases: 7. The CDR3 sequence: CAIDRGQRTEAFF. The CDR3 DNA reads TGTGCCATTGACAGGGGGCAAAGGACTGAAGCTTTCTTT.

This clonotype was counted between two and nine times. The chain links TRBV27 to TRBJ1-2; D is possibly TRBD1 (6 bases). Between the trimmed V and J ends, which lost 2 bases and 8 bases, there was a span of 15 bases. Germline CDR1 and CDR2: MNHEY and SMNVEV (reference sequence). The CDR3 is 14 residues long. CDR3 nucleotides: TGTGCCAGCAGTTTAGGTGGCAGGGGCGGCGGCTACACCTTC. This encodes CASSLGGRGGGYTF.

This clonotype occurred many times. The chain joins TRBV7-2 to TRBJ2-7; TRBD2 might be the D (6 bases). This CDR3 region has 13 residues. V was cut by 5 bases and J by 7 bases, with 15 bases left in between. Germline CDR1 SGHTA, CDR2 FQGNSA. The CDR3 loop reads CASSLQRREEQYF. CDR3 DNA: TGTGCCAGCAGCCTCCAAAGACGGGAGGAGCAGTACTTC.